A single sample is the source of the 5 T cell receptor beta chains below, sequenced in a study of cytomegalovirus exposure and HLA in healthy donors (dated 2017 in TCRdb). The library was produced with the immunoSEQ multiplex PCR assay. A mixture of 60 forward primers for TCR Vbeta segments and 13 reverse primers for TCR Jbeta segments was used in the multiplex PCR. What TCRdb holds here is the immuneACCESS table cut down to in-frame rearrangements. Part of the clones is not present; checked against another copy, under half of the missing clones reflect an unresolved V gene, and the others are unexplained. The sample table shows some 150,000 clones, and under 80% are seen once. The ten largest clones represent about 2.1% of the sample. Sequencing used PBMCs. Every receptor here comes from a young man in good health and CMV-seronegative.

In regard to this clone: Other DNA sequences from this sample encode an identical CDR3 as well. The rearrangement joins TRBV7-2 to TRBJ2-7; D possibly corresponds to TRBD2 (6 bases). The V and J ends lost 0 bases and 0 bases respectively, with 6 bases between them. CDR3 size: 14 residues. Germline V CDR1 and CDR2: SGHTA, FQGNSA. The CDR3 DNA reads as TGTGCCAGCAGCTTAGCGGGGGGCTCCTACGAGCAGTACTTC. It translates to CASSLAGGSYEQYF.

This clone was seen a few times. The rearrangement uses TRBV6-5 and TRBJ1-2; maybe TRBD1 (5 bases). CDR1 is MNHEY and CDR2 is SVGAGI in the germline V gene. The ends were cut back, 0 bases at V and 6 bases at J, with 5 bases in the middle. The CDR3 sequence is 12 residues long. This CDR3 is CASSYSGHGYTF. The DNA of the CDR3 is TGTGCCAGCAGTTACTCGGGGCATGGCTACACCTTC.

The DNA for the CDR3 is TGTGCCTCCCACGGTCCGACTTTTAGCACAGATACGCAGTATTTT. Translating it yields CASHGPTFSTDTQYF. This chain uses TRBV6-1 with TRBJ2-3; D unresolved. The CDR3 contains 15 residues. CDR1 MNHNS and CDR2 SASEGT come from the germline V gene. The V gene lost 11 bases and the J gene lost 0 bases, with 18 bases spanning the gap.

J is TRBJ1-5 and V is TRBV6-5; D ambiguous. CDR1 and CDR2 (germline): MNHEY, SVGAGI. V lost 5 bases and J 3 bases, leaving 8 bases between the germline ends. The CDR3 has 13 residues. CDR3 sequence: CASSQAANQPQHF. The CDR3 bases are TGTGCCAGCAGTCAGGCCGCCAATCAGCCCCAGCATTTT.

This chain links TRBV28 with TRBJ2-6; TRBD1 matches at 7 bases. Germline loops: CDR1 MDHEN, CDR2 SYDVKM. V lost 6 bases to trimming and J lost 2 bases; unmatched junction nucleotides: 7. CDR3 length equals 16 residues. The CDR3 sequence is CASSLFDRAGANVLTF. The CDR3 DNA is TGTGCCAGCAGCCTTTTCGACAGGGCTGGGGCCAACGTCCTGACTTTC.